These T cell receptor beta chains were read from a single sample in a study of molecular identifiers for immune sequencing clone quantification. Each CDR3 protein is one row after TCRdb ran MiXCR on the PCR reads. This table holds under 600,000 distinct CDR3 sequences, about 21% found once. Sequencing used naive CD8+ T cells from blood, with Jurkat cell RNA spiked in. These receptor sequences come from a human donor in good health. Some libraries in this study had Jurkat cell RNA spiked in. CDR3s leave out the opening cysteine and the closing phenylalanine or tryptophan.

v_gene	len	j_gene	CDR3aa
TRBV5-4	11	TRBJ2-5	ASWTSGGETQY
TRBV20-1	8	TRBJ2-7	SAAEGEQY
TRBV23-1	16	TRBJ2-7	ASSRFPEINTYSYEQY
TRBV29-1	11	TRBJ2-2	SVVGMGAGELF
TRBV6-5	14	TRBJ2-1	ATRTSGSSAYNEQF
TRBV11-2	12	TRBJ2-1	ASSLVVSAGEQF
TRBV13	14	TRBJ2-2	ASSSIPGRSTGELF
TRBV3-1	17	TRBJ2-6	ASSQATGTGVWGANVLT
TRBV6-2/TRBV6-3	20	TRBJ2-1	ASSYGLDSSTRRDTFYNEQF
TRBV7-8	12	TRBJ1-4	ASSLALPNEKLF
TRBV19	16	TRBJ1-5	ASSIGRKGHVWDQPQH
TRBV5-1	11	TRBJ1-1	ASSLEGVTEAF
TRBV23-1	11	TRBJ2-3	ASSQSSPDTQY
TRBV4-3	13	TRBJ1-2	ASSQDVTVNYGYT
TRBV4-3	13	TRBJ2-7	ASSHTAGSSYEQY
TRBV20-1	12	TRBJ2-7	SANTPGKFYEQY
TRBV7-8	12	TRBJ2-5	ASSWTGPQETQY
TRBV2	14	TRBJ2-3	ASSPPVSELTDTQY
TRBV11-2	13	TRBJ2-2	ASSEWTDWARELF
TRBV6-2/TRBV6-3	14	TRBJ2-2	ASSLYEVRPTGELF
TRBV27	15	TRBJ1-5	ASSPSWGARSYQPQH
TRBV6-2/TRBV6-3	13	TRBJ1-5	ASSLLRQGNQPQH
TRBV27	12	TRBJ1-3	ASSPSSFGGTES
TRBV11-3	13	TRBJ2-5	ASSDTGDAQETQY
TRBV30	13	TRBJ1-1	AWSYVGRGSTEAF
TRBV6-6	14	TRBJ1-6	ASSEGPSSYNSPLH
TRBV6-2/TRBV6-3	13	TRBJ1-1	ASSQVHSTNTEAF
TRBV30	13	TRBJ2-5	AWSIIQGPQETQY
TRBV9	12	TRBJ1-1	ASSVGYAPTEAF
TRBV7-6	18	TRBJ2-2	ASSFGLLAGYVANTGELF
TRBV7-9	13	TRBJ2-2	ASITTGQNTGELF
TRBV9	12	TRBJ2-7	ASSVSWPSYEQY
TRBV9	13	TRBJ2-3	ASSVGGASTDTQY
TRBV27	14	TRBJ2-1	ASSLYEGAYYNEQI
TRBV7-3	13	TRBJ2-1	ASSLLAGGAGEQF
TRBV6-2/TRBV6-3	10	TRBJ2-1	ASSYGSSEQF
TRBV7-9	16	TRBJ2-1	ASSLLGAGEEYWGEQF
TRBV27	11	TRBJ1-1	ASRVAGATEAF
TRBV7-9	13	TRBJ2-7	ASIKKGTGNYEQY
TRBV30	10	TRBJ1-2	AWSEGNYGYT
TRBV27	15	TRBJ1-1	ASSLFGPGWKNTEAF
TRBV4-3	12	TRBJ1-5	ASSQDYSDQPQH
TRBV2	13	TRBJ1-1	ASSAFKGREMEAF
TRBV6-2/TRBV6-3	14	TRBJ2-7	ASLERGTHDAYEQY
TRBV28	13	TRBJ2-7	ASSPPTSRPYEQY
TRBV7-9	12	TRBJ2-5	ASSKRTGQETQY
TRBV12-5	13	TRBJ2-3	ASGLGSSSTDTQY
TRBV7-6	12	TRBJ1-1	ASSSWGEDTEAF